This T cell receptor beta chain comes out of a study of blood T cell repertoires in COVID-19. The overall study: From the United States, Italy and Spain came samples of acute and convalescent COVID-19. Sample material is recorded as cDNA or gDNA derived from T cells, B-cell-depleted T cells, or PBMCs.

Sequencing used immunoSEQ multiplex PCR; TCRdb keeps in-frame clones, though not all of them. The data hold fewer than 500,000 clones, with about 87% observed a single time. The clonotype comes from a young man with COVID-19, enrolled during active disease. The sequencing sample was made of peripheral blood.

CDR3: CASSLTGLSTDTQYF. The DNA of the CDR3 is TGTGCCAGCAGCTTAACGGGACTCAGCACAGATACGCAGTATTTT. This sequence joins TRBV7-6 and TRBJ2-3; D is possibly TRBD2 (6 bases). The CDR3 is made up of 15 amino acids. The V end was cut by 2 bases, the J end by 0 bases, with 9 bases between. CDR1 and CDR2 (germline): SGHVS, FNYEAQ.